What follows describes a single T cell receptor beta chain. Germline CDR1 reads SQVTM; CDR2 reads ANQGSEA. The CDR3 is 12 amino acids. V was pared by 6 bases and J by 4 bases, with 9 bases between. Expressed TCRB transcripts were sequenced, since all the RNA that had been isolated was reverse transcribed. Approximately 3.7 million reads per sample on average were obtained from naive, central memory and regulatory T cell samples. Repertoires were generated with immunoSEQ multiplex PCR, while TCRdb's copy carries only in-frame clones and drops some. The sample consists of about 200,000 clones, roughly a tenth of them appearing once. The record originates from a study of beta chain features in type 1 diabetes. As for the study in general: Cell yields, gender and age were comparable in patients and healthy donors.

Every donor had blood drawn once into heparin, approximately 0.11 L on average. The sequence derives from a man aged 18 to 30 in good health. This rearrangement joins TRBV29-1 to TRBJ1-4; D ambiguous. Material: central memory CD4+ T cells from blood. CDR3 amino acids: CSVSRDNEKLFF. CDR3 DNA: TGCAGCGTATCCAGAGATAATGAAAAACTGTTTTTT.